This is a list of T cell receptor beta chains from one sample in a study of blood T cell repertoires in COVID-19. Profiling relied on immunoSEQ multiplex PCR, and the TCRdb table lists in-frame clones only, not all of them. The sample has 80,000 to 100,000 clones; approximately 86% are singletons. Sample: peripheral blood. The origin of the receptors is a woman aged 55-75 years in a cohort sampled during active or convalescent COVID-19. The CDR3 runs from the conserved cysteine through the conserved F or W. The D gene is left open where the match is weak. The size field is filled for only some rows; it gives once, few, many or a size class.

CDR3 protein: CATLRYNEQFF; CDR3 DNA: TGTGCCACTCTGCGGTACAATGAGCAGTTCTTC; J gene: TRBJ2-1; D gene: .; clone size: .; V gene: TRBV6-4
CDR3 protein: CASSPAGAGVVNEKLFF; CDR3 DNA: TGTGCCAGCAGCCCGGCGGGGGCGGGGGTTGTAAATGAAAAACTGTTTTTT; J gene: TRBJ1-4; D gene: .; clone size: few; V gene: TRBV7-2
CDR3 protein: CASSKGLKKDSPAF; CDR3 DNA: TGTGCCAGCAGCAAAGGCCTAAAAAAAGACAGCCCAGCATTC; J gene: TRBJ2-7; D gene: .; clone size: few; V gene: TRBV21-1
CDR3 protein: CASSLAIVSEAFF; CDR3 DNA: TGTGCCAGCAGTTTAGCGATTGTATCTGAAGCTTTCTTT; J gene: TRBJ1-1; D gene: .; clone size: .; V gene: TRBV28
CDR3 protein: CSASSDRNSPLHF; CDR3 DNA: TGCAGTGCTAGTTCGGACAGGAATTCACCCCTCCACTTT; J gene: TRBJ1-6; D gene: TRBD1; clone size: .; V gene: TRBV20-1
CDR3 protein: CASSKAETGDQPQHF; CDR3 DNA: TGTGCCAGCAGCAAAGCAGAGACAGGGGATCAGCCCCAGCATTTT; J gene: TRBJ1-5; D gene: .; clone size: .; V gene: TRBV21-1
CDR3 protein: CASSTGQETQYF; CDR3 DNA: TGTGCCAGTAGTACAGGCCAAGAGACCCAGTACTTC; J gene: TRBJ2-5; D gene: .; clone size: .; V gene: TRBV19
CDR3 protein: CASSLRTGGRLGYGYTF; CDR3 DNA: TGTGCCAGCAGTTTAAGGACAGGGGGCCGGTTAGGCTATGGCTACACCTTC; J gene: TRBJ1-2; D gene: TRBD1; clone size: .; V gene: TRBV27
CDR3 protein: CASSDEGRANEQFF; CDR3 DNA: TGTGCCAGCAGTGACGAAGGGCGGGCCAATGAGCAGTTCTTC; J gene: TRBJ2-1; D gene: .; clone size: .; V gene: TRBV6-1
CDR3 protein: CASSLEGAGSPLHF; CDR3 DNA: TGCGCCAGCAGCTTGGAAGGGGCTGGGTCACCCCTCCACTTT; J gene: TRBJ1-6; D gene: .; clone size: .; V gene: TRBV5-1
CDR3 protein: CASRMGGAGNQPQHF; CDR3 DNA: TGTGCCAGCAGAATGGGAGGGGCGGGCAATCAGCCCCAGCATTTT; J gene: TRBJ1-5; D gene: .; clone size: .; V gene: TRBV6-5
CDR3 protein: CASSYRDYAYEQYF; CDR3 DNA: TGTGCCAGCAGTTATAGGGACTACGCCTACGAGCAGTACTTC; J gene: TRBJ2-7; D gene: TRBD2; clone size: .; V gene: TRBV6-5
CDR3 protein: CASTRGGGQETQYF; CDR3 DNA: TGTGCCAGCACCCGAGGTGGGGGGCAAGAGACCCAGTACTTC; J gene: TRBJ2-5; D gene: .; clone size: .; V gene: TRBV6-5
CDR3 protein: CASSAFDFGIAGELFF; CDR3 DNA: TGTGCCAGCAGTGCCTTCGATTTCGGTATCGCCGGGGAGCTGTTTTTT; J gene: TRBJ2-2; D gene: .; clone size: .; V gene: TRBV27
CDR3 protein: CASSLTSGGAGGTDTQYF; CDR3 DNA: TGTGCCAGCAGCTTAACTAGCGGGGGAGCTGGGGGCACAGATACGCAGTATTTT; J gene: TRBJ2-3; D gene: TRBD2; clone size: .; V gene: TRBV11-2
CDR3 protein: CASSETSAYTDTQYF; CDR3 DNA: TGTGCCAGCAGCGAGACTAGCGCTTACACAGATACGCAGTATTTT; J gene: TRBJ2-3; D gene: TRBD2; clone size: .; V gene: TRBV9
CDR3 protein: CASSLPTGTGDTEAFF; CDR3 DNA: TGTGCCAGCAGTTTACCTACCGGGACAGGGGACACTGAAGCTTTCTTT; J gene: TRBJ1-1; D gene: TRBD1; clone size: .; V gene: TRBV28
CDR3 protein: CASSPWTGGATDTQYF; CDR3 DNA: TGTGCCAGCAGCCCATGGACAGGGGGAGCCACAGATACGCAGTATTTT; J gene: TRBJ2-3; D gene: TRBD1; clone size: .; V gene: TRBV7-9
CDR3 protein: CASSISRVGEQFF; CDR3 DNA: TGTGCCAGCAGTATCAGCAGGGTTGGTGAGCAGTTCTTC; J gene: TRBJ2-1; D gene: .; clone size: few; V gene: TRBV6-5
CDR3 protein: CASSPADRVGTEAFF; CDR3 DNA: TGTGCCAGCAGCCCGGCCGACAGGGTGGGCACTGAAGCTTTCTTT; J gene: TRBJ1-1; D gene: TRBD1; clone size: .; V gene: TRBV11-3
CDR3 protein: CASSPTSGRRETQYF; CDR3 DNA: TGTGCCAGCAGCCCGACTAGCGGGAGAAGGGAGACCCAGTACTTC; J gene: TRBJ2-5; D gene: TRBD2; clone size: .; V gene: TRBV3-1/TRBV3-2
CDR3 protein: CASNPGTLNTEAFF; CDR3 DNA: TGTGCCAGCAATCCGGGGACTTTGAACACTGAAGCTTTCTTT; J gene: TRBJ1-1; D gene: .; clone size: .; V gene: TRBV7-2
CDR3 protein: CASSLSPGKDEQYF; CDR3 DNA: TGTGCCAGCAGCTTAAGTCCGGGTAAGGACGAGCAGTACTTC; J gene: TRBJ2-7; D gene: .; clone size: .; V gene: TRBV11-1
CDR3 protein: CASSYGLAHDTQYF; CDR3 DNA: TGTGCCAGCAGCTATGGACTAGCGCACGATACGCAGTATTTT; J gene: TRBJ2-3; D gene: TRBD2; clone size: .; V gene: TRBV11-2
CDR3 protein: CASSPRGAGGQVNYGYTF; CDR3 DNA: TGTGCCAGCAGCCCCCGGGGGGCAGGGGGCCAAGTTAACTATGGCTACACCTTC; J gene: TRBJ1-2; D gene: TRBD1; clone size: .; V gene: TRBV5-8
CDR3 protein: CASSLISGRNNEQFF; CDR3 DNA: TGTGCCAGCAGCTTAATAAGCGGGAGGAACAATGAGCAGTTCTTC; J gene: TRBJ2-1; D gene: TRBD2; clone size: .; V gene: TRBV5-4
CDR3 protein: CASSSLAGGLNTGELFF; CDR3 DNA: TGTGCCAGCAGCTCACTAGCGGGAGGGTTGAACACCGGGGAGCTGTTTTTT; J gene: TRBJ2-2; D gene: TRBD2; clone size: .; V gene: TRBV27
CDR3 protein: CAWRGQGNTGELFF; CDR3 DNA: TGTGCCTGGAGGGGACAGGGGAACACCGGGGAGCTGTTTTTT; J gene: TRBJ2-2; D gene: TRBD1; clone size: .; V gene: TRBV30
CDR3 protein: CASSLGQSGELFF; CDR3 DNA: TGTGCCAGCAGCCTAGGACAGTCCGGGGAGCTGTTTTTT; J gene: TRBJ2-2; D gene: .; clone size: .; V gene: TRBV7-3
CDR3 protein: CASSIDGGSPNYGYTF; CDR3 DNA: TGTGCCAGTAGTATAGATGGAGGCAGCCCTAACTATGGCTACACCTTC; J gene: TRBJ1-2; D gene: .; clone size: once; V gene: TRBV19
CDR3 protein: CASSQELSQSGGYTF; CDR3 DNA: TGTGCCAGCAGCCAAGAACTATCGCAATCGGGGGGCTACACCTTC; J gene: TRBJ1-2; D gene: .; clone size: .; V gene: TRBV3-1/TRBV3-2
CDR3 protein: CASSASAGGHNEQFF; CDR3 DNA: TGTGCCAGCAGTGCCTCAGCGGGGGGGCACAATGAGCAGTTCTTC; J gene: TRBJ2-1; D gene: TRBD2; clone size: .; V gene: TRBV2
CDR3 protein: CASSPPTGTETEKLFF; CDR3 DNA: TGCGCCAGCAGCCCCCCGACAGGGACAGAAACCGAAAAACTGTTTTTT; J gene: TRBJ1-4; D gene: TRBD1; clone size: .; V gene: TRBV5-1
CDR3 protein: CASSQASGRPTDTQYF; CDR3 DNA: TGTGCCAGCAGCCAAGCTAGCGGGAGGCCCACAGATACGCAGTATTTT; J gene: TRBJ2-3; D gene: TRBD2; clone size: .; V gene: TRBV3-1/TRBV3-2
CDR3 protein: CASSFRASATLISGANVLTF; CDR3 DNA: TGTGCCAGCAGCTTTCGGGCTAGCGCTACCCTTATCTCTGGGGCCAACGTCCTGACTTTC; J gene: TRBJ2-6; D gene: .; clone size: .; V gene: TRBV7-6
CDR3 protein: CAISWESNQPQHF; CDR3 DNA: TGTGCCATCAGTTGGGAGAGCAATCAGCCCCAGCATTTT; J gene: TRBJ1-5; D gene: .; clone size: .; V gene: TRBV10-3
CDR3 protein: CASSSDRIAEAFF; CDR3 DNA: TGTGCCAGCAGTTCTGACAGGATCGCTGAAGCTTTCTTT; J gene: TRBJ1-1; D gene: .; clone size: .; V gene: TRBV28
CDR3 protein: CASSQAGRGSYNEQFF; CDR3 DNA: TGTGCCAGCAGCCAAGCGGGGCGGGGTTCCTACAATGAGCAGTTCTTC; J gene: TRBJ2-1; D gene: .; clone size: .; V gene: TRBV3-1/TRBV3-2
CDR3 protein: CASSQDLVQGKLFF; CDR3 DNA: TGTGCCAGCAGCCAAGATCTGGTACAGGGCAAACTGTTTTTT; J gene: TRBJ1-4; D gene: .; clone size: .; V gene: TRBV3-1/TRBV3-2
CDR3 protein: CASSQVHYSYGYTF; CDR3 DNA: TGTGCCAGCAGCCAAGTTCATTACTCCTATGGCTACACCTTC; J gene: TRBJ1-2; D gene: .; clone size: few; V gene: TRBV2
CDR3 protein: CASSVGWGEGRYGYTF; CDR3 DNA: TGTGCCAGCAGCGTAGGCTGGGGGGAGGGCCGCTATGGCTACACCTTC; J gene: TRBJ1-2; D gene: .; clone size: .; V gene: TRBV9
CDR3 protein: CASSRSGNYGYTF; CDR3 DNA: TGTGCCAGCAGTCGGAGCGGAAACTATGGCTACACCTTC; J gene: TRBJ1-2; D gene: .; clone size: .; V gene: TRBV12-3/TRBV12-4
CDR3 protein: CASSSGQGSQPQHF; CDR3 DNA: TGTGCCAGTAGTTCCGGACAGGGGAGTCAGCCCCAGCATTTT; J gene: TRBJ1-5; D gene: TRBD1; clone size: .; V gene: TRBV19
CDR3 protein: CAISTGDGQPQHF; CDR3 DNA: TGTGCCATCAGCACAGGGGATGGGCAGCCCCAGCATTTT; J gene: TRBJ1-5; D gene: TRBD1; clone size: .; V gene: TRBV10-3
CDR3 protein: CASSFVRGGVYEQYF; CDR3 DNA: TGTGCCAGCAGCTTTGTGCGGGGGGGGGTCTACGAGCAGTACTTC; J gene: TRBJ2-7; D gene: TRBD2; clone size: .; V gene: TRBV11-2
CDR3 protein: CASSVGTGGGYFYGYTF; CDR3 DNA: TGTGCCAGCAGCGTAGGGACAGGGGGCGGCTATTTCTATGGCTACACCTTC; J gene: TRBJ1-2; D gene: TRBD1; clone size: few; V gene: TRBV9
CDR3 protein: CASSLNILDTQYF; CDR3 DNA: TGTGCCAGCAGCTTAAACATTCTTGATACGCAGTATTTT; J gene: TRBJ2-3; D gene: .; clone size: few; V gene: TRBV7-2